These 18 T cell receptor beta chains share one sample of origin, sequenced in a study of cytomegalovirus exposure and HLA in healthy donors. In the PCR, 60 Vbeta and 13 Jbeta primers were used. Data came from immunoSEQ multiplex PCR; TCRdb stores just in-frame clones and leaves some out. The table has approximately 70,000 clones, roughly 80% seen once; the top ten hold about 3.2%. What was sequenced was PBMCs. The source of these receptors is a woman aged 30 to 39 in good health and CMV-seronegative.

The chain carries TRBV5-4 and TRBJ2-1; D is unresolved. Trimming left V 4 bases short and J 2 bases short, with 16 bases between. Germline V lookup: CDR1 SGHNT, CDR2 YYREEE (reference sequence). This CDR3 region has 16 residues. CDR3 nucleotides: TGTGCCAGCAGCCTGGTTGGCTTACGCCCCTACAATGAGCAGTTCTTC. The encoded protein is CASSLVGLRPYNEQFF.

J is TRBJ1-1 and V is TRBV7-2; a possible D gene is TRBD1 (6 bases). V was trimmed by 5 bases and J by 7 bases, leaving 11 bases between them. This CDR3 spans 12 amino acids. Germline V gene sequence: CDR1 SGHTA, CDR2 FQGNSA. The CDR3 DNA reads as TGTGCCAGCAGCCCCGACAGGTATGAAGCTTTCTTT. This encodes CASSPDRYEAFF.

CDR3 in amino acids: CAISEQDRGTEAFF. CDR3 DNA sequence: TGTGCCATCAGTGAGCAAGACAGAGGCACTGAAGCTTTCTTT. The chain joins TRBV10-3 to TRBJ1-1; tentatively, D is TRBD1 (5 bases). CDR1 and CDR2 (germline): ENHRY, SYGVKD. CDR3 length: 14 amino acids. V gave up 2 bases and J gave up 4 bases, with 11 bases separating them.

With regard to this clone: One end of the junction fails to match germline, which may point to a read error. The chain couples TRBV7-9 to TRBJ1-6; D may be TRBD1 (6 bases). The CDR3 length is 16 residues. Germline values: CDR1 SEHNR, CDR2 FQNEAQ (reference sequence). CDR3 bases: TGTTCCAGCAGCTTAGCGAGGGGGTCCTTCAATTCACCCCTCCACTTT. It encodes CSSSLARGSFNSPLHF.

This chain links TRBV5-1 with TRBJ1-4; TRBD1 aligns across 8 bases. V lost 1 base and J lost 2; bases outside the gene matches: 1. Germline V gene lookup returns CDR1 SGHRS and CDR2 YFSETQ. The CDR3 spans 15 residues. The CDR3 DNA is TGCGCCAGCAGCTTGCAGGGGGCGACTAATGAAAAACTGTTTTTT. Its protein product is CASSLQGATNEKLFF.

DNA for the CDR3: TGTGCCAGCAGTTTACGGGAGGTAGGCAATCAGCCCCAGCATTTT. Its translation is CASSLREVGNQPQHF. This chain joins TRBV28 and TRBJ1-5; D is ambiguous. V was pared by 2 bases and J by 2 bases, with 10 bases between. The CDR3 spans 15 residues. Germline values: CDR1 MDHEN, CDR2 SYDVKM.

This sequence joins TRBV11-2 and TRBJ2-7; perhaps TRBD2 as D (7 bases). This CDR3 is built from 15 residues. Germline V gene sequence: CDR1 SGHAT, CDR2 FQNNGV. V lost 6 bases to trimming and J lost 0 bases, with 15 bases between them. The CDR3 DNA reads as TGTGCCAGCAGTCCCCGGCGGGGGCCCTCCTACGAGCAGTACTTC. As protein: CASSPRRGPSYEQYF.

To note about this clone: The germline gene is not matched at one end of the junction; a read error may be the cause. The chain combines TRBV7-9 with TRBJ2-3, with 16 bases lining up with TRBD2. The CDR3 is 18 residues long. Germline V gene sequence: CDR1 SEHNR, CDR2 FQNEAQ (reference sequence). The CDR3 here is CSSSSTGTSGGASDTQYF. In nucleotides, the CDR3 is TGTTCCAGCAGCTCCACCGGGACTAGCGGGGGGGCCTCAGATACGCAGTATTTT.

This chain links TRBV4-2 with TRBJ2-7; TRBD1 matches 9 bases. V gave up 4 bases and J gave up 6 bases; unmatched junction bases: 13. This CDR3 has 16 amino acids. Germline V lookup: CDR1 LGHNA, CDR2 YNFKEQ. The CDR3 here is CASSPSHRTGVGEQYF. For the CDR3, the DNA is TGTGCCAGCAGCCCTTCGCACCGGACAGGGGTCGGCGAGCAGTACTTC.

Turning to this clone: The junction differs from germline at one of its ends, possibly a read error. This sequence joins TRBV20-1 and TRBJ2-7; TRBD2 aligns across 11 bases. Germline V gene sequence: CDR1 DFQATT, CDR2 SNEGSKA (reference sequence). This CDR3 contains 11 residues. Written as DNA, the CDR3 is TGCAGTGGACGACTAGCGGGGAGATTTCCCTTC. Translation gives CSGRLAGRFPF.

The chain recombines TRBV7-9 with TRBJ1-2, with D unresolved. The CDR3 has 13 amino acids. Trimming took off 5 bases at V and 5 bases at J, with 12 bases between the two ends. Per germline, CDR1 SEHNR and CDR2 FQNEAQ (reference sequence). The CDR3 bases are TGTGCCAGCAGCCTAAGCGGCGGATATGGCTACACCTTC. Translating gives CASSLSGGYGYTF.

The V gene is TRBV5-1, the J gene TRBJ2-4, with no clear D. This CDR3 is built from 17 residues. Germline V CDR1 and CDR2: SGHRS, YFSETQ. Trimming took off 1 base at V and 0 bases at J, with 14 bases between the two ends. The CDR3 DNA follows: TGCGCCAGCAGCTTGACATCTGGCCGGGTAGCCAAAAACATTCAGTACTTC. This translates into CASSLTSGRVAKNIQYF.

This clone was seen only a few times. J is TRBJ2-1 and V is TRBV7-8; perhaps TRBD2 as D (6 bases). Germline V gene lookup returns CDR1 SGHVS and CDR2 FQNEAQ. The CDR3 has 14 amino acids. V was shortened by 0 bases and J by 8 bases, with 11 bases between the two germline ends. CDR3 in amino acids: CASSLALWGDEQFF. The CDR3 DNA sequence: TGTGCCAGCAGCTTAGCGTTATGGGGGGATGAGCAGTTCTTC.

The gene calls are TRBV21-1 and TRBJ2-3; the table assigns TRBD1, which was not confirmed against the DNA. TRBV21-1 is tagged as a pseudogene. The CDR3 runs to 18 residues. CDR3 protein: CASSKAIGTPSVTDTQYF. The CDR3 bases are TGTGCCAGCAGCAAAGCCATCGGGACACCAAGCGTCACAGATACGCAGTATTTT.

The chain recombines TRBV5-5 with TRBJ1-4; tentatively, D is TRBD1 (5 bases). The germline gives CDR1 SGHKS, CDR2 YYEKEE (reference sequence). The CDR3 consists of 15 residues. Trimming took off 3 bases at V and 4 bases at J, with 13 bases between the two ends. CDR3 in DNA: TGTGCCAGCAGCTCCATGGAGGGGAATAATGAAAAACTGTTTTTT. This gives the protein CASSSMEGNNEKLFF.

V is TRBV2 and J is TRBJ2-3; TRBD2 matches at 8 bases. CDR3 length equals 15 residues. Germline CDR1 is SNHLY and CDR2 is FYNNEI. After removal of 8 bases from V and 0 bases from J, the junction contained 7 bases not matched to a gene. The CDR3 DNA reads as TGTGCCAGCTCACAAGCGGGGGTCAGCACAGATACGCAGTATTTT. This encodes CASSQAGVSTDTQYF.

This sequence joins TRBV20-1 and TRBJ1-1; 9 bases agree with TRBD1. Germline CDR1 and CDR2: DFQATT and SNEGSKA (reference sequence). After removal of 4 bases from V and 8 bases from J, the junction contained 2 bases not matched to a gene. This CDR3 is built from 11 residues. The CDR3 sequence is CSAKGQGEAFF. The DNA of the CDR3 is TGCAGTGCTAAGGGACAGGGAGAAGCTTTCTTT.

Note on this clone: The junction differs from germline at one of its ends, possibly a read error. This chain uses TRBV7-9 with TRBJ1-5, with TRBD1 identical over 8 bases. CDR1 is SEHNR, CDR2 FQNEAQ, per germline (reference sequence). This CDR3 contains 19 residues. CDR3 region: CSSSLGGNRGVPSNQPQHF. The CDR3 bases are TGTTCCAGCAGCCTCGGAGGGAACAGGGGGGTTCCGAGCAATCAGCCCCAGCATTTT.